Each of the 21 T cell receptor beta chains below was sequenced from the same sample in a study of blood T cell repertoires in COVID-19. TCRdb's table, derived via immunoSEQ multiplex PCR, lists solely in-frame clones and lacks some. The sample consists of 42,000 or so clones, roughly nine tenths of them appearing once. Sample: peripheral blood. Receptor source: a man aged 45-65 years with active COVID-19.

The CDR3 sequence: CASSDDHMNQPQHF. The CDR3 DNA is TGTGCCAGCAGTGACGATCACATGAATCAGCCCCAGCATTTT. This chain connects TRBV6-4 to TRBJ1-5, with D hard to call. The length of the CDR3 is 14 residues. V lost 2 bases and J 4 bases, leaving 9 bases between the germline ends. The germline V gene encodes CDR1 MRHNA and CDR2 SNTAGT.

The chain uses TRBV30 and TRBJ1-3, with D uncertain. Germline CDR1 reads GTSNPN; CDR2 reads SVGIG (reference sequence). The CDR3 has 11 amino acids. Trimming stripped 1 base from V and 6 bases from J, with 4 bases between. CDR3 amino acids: CAWSAQNTIYF. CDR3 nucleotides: TGTGCCTGGAGTGCCCAAAACACCATATATTTT.

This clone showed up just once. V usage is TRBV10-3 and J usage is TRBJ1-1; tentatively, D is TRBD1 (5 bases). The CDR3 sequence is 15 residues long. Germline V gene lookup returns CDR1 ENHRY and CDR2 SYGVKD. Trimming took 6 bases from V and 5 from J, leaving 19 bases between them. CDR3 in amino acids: CAISPEGGAGTEAFF. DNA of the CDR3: TGTGCCATCAGCCCCGAGGGAGGGGCTGGGACTGAAGCTTTCTTT.

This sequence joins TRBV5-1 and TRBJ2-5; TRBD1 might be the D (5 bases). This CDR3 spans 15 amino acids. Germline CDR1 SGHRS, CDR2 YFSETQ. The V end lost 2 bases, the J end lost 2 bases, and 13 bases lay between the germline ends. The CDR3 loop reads CASSLQAPGQETQYF. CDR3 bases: TGCGCCAGCAGCTTACAGGCCCCAGGGCAAGAGACCCAGTACTTC.

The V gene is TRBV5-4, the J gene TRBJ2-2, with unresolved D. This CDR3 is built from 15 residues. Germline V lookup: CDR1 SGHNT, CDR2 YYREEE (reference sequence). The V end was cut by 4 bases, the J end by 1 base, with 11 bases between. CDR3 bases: TGTGCCAGCAGCCACGGGTCGAAGAACACCGGGGAGCTGTTTTTT. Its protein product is CASSHGSKNTGELFF.

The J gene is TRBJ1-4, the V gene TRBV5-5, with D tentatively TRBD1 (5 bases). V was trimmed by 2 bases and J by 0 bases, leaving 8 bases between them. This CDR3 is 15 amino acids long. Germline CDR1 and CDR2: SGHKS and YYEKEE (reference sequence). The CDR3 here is CASSFGQTTNEKLFF. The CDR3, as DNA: TGTGCCAGCAGCTTCGGACAAACAACTAATGAAAAACTGTTTTTT.

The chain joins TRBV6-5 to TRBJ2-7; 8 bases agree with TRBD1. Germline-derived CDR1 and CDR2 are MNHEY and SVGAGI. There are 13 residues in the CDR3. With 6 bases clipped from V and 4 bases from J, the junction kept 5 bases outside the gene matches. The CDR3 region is CASRPGQDYEQYF. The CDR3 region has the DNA TGTGCCAGCAGACCGGGACAGGATTACGAGCAGTACTTC.

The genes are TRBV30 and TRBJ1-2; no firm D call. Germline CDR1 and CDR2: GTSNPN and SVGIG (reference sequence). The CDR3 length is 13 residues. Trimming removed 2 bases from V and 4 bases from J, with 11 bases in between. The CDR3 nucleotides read TGTGCCTGGAGTAGAGGAGGAATCTATGGCTACACCTTC. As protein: CAWSRGGIYGYTF.

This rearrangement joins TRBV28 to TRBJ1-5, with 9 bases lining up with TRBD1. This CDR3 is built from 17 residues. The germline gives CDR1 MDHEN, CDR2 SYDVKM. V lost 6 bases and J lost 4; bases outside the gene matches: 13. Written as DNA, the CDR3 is TGTGCCAGCAGGCCGGACAGGGGATCTTATAGAAATCAGCCCCAGCATTTT. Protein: CASRPDRGSYRNQPQHF. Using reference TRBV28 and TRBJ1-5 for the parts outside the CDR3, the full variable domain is DVKVTQSSRYLVKRTGEKVFLECVQDMDHENMFWYRQDPGLGLRLIYFSYDVKMKEKGDIPEGYSVSREKKERFSLILESASTNQTSMYLCASRPDRGSYRNQPQHFGDGTRLSIL.

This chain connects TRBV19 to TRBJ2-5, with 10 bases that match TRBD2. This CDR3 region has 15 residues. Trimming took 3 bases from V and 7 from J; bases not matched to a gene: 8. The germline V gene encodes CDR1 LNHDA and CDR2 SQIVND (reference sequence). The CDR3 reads CASSISGRADGTQYF. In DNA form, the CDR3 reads TGTGCCAGTAGTATCAGCGGGAGGGCAGATGGGACCCAGTACTTC.

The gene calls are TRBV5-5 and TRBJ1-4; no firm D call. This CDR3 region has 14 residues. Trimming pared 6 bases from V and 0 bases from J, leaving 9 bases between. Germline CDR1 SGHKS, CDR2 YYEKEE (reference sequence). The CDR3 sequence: CASTVLATNEKLFF. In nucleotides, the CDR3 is TGTGCCAGCACGGTTCTTGCAACTAATGAAAAACTGTTTTTT.

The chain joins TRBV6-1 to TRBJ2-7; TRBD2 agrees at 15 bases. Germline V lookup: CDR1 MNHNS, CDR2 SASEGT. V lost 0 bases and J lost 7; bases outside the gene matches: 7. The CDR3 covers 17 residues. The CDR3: CASSEAGLAGGPPEQYF. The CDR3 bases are TGTGCCAGCAGTGAAGCAGGACTAGCGGGAGGGCCTCCGGAGCAGTACTTC.

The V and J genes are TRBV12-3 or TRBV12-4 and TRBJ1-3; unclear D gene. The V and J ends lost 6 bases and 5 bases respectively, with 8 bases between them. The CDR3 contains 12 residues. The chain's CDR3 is CASSYYRNTIYF. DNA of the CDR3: TGTGCCAGCAGCTACTACAGAAACACCATATATTTT.

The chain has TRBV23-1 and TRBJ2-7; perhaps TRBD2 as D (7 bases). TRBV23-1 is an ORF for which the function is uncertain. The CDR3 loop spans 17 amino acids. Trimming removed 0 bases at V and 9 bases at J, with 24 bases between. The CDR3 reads CASSQSLRQVLSGGQYF. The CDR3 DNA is TGCGCCAGCAGTCAATCTCTCAGACAGGTCCTATCGGGGGGGCAGTACTTC.

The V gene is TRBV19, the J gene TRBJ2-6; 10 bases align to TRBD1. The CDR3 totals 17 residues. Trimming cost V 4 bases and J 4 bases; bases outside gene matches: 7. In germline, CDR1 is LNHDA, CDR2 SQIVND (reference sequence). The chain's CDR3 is CASSTPGQGPGANVLTF. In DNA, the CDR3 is TGTGCCAGTAGTACCCCGGGACAGGGGCCCGGGGCCAACGTCCTGACTTTC.

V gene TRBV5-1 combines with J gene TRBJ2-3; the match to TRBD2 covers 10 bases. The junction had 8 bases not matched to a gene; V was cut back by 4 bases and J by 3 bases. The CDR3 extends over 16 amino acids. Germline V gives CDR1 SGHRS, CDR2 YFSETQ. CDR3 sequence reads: CASSTRTSGLTDTQYF. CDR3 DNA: TGCGCCAGCAGCACTCGGACTAGCGGCTTAACAGATACGCAGTATTTT.

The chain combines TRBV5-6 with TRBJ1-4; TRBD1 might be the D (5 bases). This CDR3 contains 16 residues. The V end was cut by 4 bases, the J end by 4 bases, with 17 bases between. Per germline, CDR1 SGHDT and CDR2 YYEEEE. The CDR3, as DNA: TGTGCCAGCAGCCATGACTCGGGGGAGGTTAATGAAAAACTGTTTTTT. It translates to CASSHDSGEVNEKLFF.

CDR3 nucleotides: TGTGCCAGCAGCTTGGCGGGACTTATCACCGGGGAGCTGTTTTTT. It encodes CASSLAGLITGELFF. The chain has TRBV5-8 and TRBJ2-2, with D possibly being TRBD2 (6 bases). Germline assignment: CDR1 SGHTS and CDR2 YDEGEE. Trimming removed 0 bases at V and 4 bases at J, with 10 bases between. The CDR3 runs 15 residues.

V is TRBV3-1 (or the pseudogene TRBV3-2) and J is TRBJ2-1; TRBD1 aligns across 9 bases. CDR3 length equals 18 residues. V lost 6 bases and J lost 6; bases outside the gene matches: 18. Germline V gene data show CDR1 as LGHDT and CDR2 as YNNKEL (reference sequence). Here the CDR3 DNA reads TGTGCCAGCAGTCTCACCCATTCTGGGACAGGGAGAGTCAATGAGCAGTTCTTC. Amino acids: CASSLTHSGTGRVNEQFF.

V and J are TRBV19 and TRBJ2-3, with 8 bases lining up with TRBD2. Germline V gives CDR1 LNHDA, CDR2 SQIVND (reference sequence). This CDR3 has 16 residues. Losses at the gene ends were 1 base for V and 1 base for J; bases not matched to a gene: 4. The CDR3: CASSIGVGRGTDTQYF. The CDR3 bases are TGTGCCAGTAGTATAGGAGTCGGGAGGGGCACAGATACGCAGTATTTT.

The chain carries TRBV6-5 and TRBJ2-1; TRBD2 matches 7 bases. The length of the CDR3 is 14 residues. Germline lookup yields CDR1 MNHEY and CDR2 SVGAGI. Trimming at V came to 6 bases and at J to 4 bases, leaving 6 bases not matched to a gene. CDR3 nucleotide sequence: TGTGCCAGCAGCTTAGCGGGCCCTTACAATGAGCAGTTCTTC. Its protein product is CASSLAGPYNEQFF.